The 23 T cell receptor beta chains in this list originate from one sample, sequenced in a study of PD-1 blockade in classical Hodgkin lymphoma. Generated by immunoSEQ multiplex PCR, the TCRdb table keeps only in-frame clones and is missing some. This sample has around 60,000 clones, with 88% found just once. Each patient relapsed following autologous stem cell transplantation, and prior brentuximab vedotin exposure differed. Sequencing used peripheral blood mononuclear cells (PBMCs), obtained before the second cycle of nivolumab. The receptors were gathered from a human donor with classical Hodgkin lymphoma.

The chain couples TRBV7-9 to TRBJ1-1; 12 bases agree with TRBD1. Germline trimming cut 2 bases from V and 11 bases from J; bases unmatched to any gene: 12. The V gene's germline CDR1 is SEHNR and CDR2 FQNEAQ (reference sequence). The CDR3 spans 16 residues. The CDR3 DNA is TGTGCCAGCAGCTTAAACCGGGACAGGGGGCGCCTGGTGGCTTTCTTT. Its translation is CASSLNRDRGRLVAFF.

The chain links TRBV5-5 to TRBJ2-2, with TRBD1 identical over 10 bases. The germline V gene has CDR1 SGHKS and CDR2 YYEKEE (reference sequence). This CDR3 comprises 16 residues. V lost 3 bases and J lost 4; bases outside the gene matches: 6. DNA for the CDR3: TGTGCCAGCAGCTCCGGGACAGGGGCGAGCACCGGGGAGCTGTTTTTT. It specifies CASSSGTGASTGELFF.

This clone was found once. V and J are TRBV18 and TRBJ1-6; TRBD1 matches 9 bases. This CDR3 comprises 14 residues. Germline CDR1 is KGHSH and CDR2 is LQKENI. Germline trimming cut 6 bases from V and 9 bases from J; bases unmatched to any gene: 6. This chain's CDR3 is CASSSDRGGSPLHF. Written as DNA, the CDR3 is TGTGCCAGCTCTTCGGACAGGGGCGGTTCACCCCTCCACTTT.

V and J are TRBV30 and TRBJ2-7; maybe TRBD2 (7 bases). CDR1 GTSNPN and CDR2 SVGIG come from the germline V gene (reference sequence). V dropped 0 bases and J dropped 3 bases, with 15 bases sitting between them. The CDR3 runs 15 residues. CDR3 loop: CAWSVGGVPSYEQYF. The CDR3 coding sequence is TGTGCCTGGAGTGTAGGGGGGGTTCCTAGCTACGAGCAGTACTTC. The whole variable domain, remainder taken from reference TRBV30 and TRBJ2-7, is SQTIHQWPATLVQPVGSPLSLECTVEGTSNPNLYWYRQAAGRGLQLLFYSVGIGQISSEVPQNLSASRPQDRQFILSSKKLLLSDSGFYLCAWSVGGVPSYEQYFGPGTRLTVT.

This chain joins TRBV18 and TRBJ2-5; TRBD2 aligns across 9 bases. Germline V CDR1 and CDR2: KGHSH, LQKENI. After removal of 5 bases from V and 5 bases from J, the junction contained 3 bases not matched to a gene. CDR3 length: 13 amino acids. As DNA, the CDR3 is TGTGCCAGCTCAGGAACTAGCGGGGAGACCCAGTACTTC. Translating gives CASSGTSGETQYF.

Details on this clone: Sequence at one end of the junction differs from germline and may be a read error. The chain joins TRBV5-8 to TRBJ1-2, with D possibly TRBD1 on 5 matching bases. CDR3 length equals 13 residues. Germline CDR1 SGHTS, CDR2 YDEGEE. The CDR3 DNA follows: TGTGCCAGCAACTTGGGGGAACTGAAAGGCTACACCTTC. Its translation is CASNLGELKGYTF.

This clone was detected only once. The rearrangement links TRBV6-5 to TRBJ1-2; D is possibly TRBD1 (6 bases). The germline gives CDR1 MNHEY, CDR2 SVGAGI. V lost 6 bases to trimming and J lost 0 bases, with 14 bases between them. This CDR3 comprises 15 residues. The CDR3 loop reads CASRQTGPSNYGYTF. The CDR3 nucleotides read TGTGCCAGCAGACAGACAGGCCCTTCTAACTATGGCTACACCTTC.

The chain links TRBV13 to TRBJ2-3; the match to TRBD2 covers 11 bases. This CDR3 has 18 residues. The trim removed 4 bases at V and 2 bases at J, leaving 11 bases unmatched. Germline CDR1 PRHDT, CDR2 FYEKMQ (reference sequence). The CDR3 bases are TGTGCCAGCAGCTCAGTACCGGGACTAGCGGAGACCACAGATACGCAGTATTTT. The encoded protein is CASSSVPGLAETTDTQYF.

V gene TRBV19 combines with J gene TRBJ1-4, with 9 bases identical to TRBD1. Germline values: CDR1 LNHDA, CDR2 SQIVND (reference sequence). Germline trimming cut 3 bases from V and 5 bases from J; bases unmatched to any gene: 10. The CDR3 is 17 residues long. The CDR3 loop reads CASSIHRGLRRNEKLFF. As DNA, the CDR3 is TGTGCCAGTAGTATTCACAGGGGGCTGCGGAGAAATGAAAAACTGTTTTTT.

The CDR3 here is CACCRMGTGELFF. The CDR3 DNA is TGTGCCTGCTGCAGAATGGGCACCGGGGAGCTGTTTTTT. The chain couples TRBV28 to TRBJ2-2; D ambiguous. The CDR3 runs to 13 residues. Germline CDR1 reads MDHEN; CDR2 reads SYDVKM. Trimming shortened V by 11 bases and J by 4 bases, and 14 bases separated the two germline ends.

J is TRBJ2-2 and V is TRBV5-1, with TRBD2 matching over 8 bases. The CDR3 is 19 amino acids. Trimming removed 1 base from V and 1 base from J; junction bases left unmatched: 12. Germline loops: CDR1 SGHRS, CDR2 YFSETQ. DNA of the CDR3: TGCGCCAGCAGCTTGATTCCCAGACCAGCGGGGGTGAACACCGGGGAGCTGTTTTTT. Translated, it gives CASSLIPRPAGVNTGELFF.

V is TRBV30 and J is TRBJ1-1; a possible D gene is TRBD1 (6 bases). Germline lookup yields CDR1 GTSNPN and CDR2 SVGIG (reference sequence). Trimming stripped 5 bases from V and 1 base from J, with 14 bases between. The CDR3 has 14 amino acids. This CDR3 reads CAWVFGQTNTEAFF. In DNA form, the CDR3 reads TGTGCCTGGGTCTTCGGACAGACGAACACTGAAGCTTTCTTT.

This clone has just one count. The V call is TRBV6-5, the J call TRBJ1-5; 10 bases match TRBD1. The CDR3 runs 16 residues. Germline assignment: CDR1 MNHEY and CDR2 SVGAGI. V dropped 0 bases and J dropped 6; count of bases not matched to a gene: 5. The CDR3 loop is CASSYSRDRGVQPQHF. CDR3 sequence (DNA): TGTGCCAGCAGTTACTCCCGGGACAGGGGCGTTCAGCCCCAGCATTTT.

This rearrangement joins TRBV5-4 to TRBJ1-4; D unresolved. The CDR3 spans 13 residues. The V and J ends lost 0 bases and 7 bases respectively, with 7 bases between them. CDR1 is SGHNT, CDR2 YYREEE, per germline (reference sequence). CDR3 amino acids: CASSLENPEKLFF. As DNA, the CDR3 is TGTGCCAGCAGCTTGGAGAACCCTGAAAAACTGTTTTTT. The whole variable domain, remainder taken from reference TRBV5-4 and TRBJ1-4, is ETGVTQSPTHLIKTRGQQVTLRCSSQSGHNTVSWYQQALGQGPQFIFQYYREEENGRGNFPPRFSGLQFPNYSSELNVNALELDDSALYLCASSLENPEKLFFGSGTQLSVL.

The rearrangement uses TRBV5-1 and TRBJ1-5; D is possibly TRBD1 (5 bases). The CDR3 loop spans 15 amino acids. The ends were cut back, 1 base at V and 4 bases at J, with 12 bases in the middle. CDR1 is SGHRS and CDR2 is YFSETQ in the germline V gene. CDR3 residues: CASSLTPGANQPQHF. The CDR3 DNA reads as TGCGCCAGCAGCTTGACCCCCGGGGCGAATCAGCCCCAGCATTTT.

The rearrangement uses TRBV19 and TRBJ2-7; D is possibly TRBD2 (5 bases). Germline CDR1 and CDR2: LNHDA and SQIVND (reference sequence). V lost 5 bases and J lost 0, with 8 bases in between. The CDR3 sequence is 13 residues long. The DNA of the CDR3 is TGTGCCAGTAGTCCGGGGAGCTCCTACGAGCAGTACTTC. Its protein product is CASSPGSSYEQYF.

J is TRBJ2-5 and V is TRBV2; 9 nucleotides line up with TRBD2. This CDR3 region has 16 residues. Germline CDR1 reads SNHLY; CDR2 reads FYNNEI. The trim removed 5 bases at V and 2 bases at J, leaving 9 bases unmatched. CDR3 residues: CASSPLSGGYQETQYF. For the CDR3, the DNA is TGTGCCAGCAGTCCCCTTAGCGGGGGTTATCAAGAGACCCAGTACTTC.

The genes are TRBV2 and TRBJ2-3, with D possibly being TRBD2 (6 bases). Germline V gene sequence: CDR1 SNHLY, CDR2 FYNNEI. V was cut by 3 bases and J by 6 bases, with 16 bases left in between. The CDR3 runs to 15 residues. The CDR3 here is CASSETGSAGDTQYF. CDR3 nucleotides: TGTGCCAGCAGTGAGACGGGATCAGCGGGCGATACGCAGTATTTT. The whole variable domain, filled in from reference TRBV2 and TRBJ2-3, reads EPEVTQTPSHQVTQMGQEVILRCVPISNHLYFYWYRQILGQKVEFLVSFYNNEISEKSEIFDDQFSVERPDGSNFTLKIRSTKLEDSAMYFCASSETGSAGDTQYFGPGTRLTVL.

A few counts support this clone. The DNA of the CDR3 is TGTGCCAGTATGGCGGACAGCACAGATACGCAGTATTTT. Protein: CASMADSTDTQYF. V is TRBV19 and J is TRBJ2-3; D remains unclear. This CDR3 contains 13 residues. Trimming removed 7 bases at V and 0 bases at J, with 8 bases between. Germline V gives CDR1 LNHDA, CDR2 SQIVND (reference sequence).

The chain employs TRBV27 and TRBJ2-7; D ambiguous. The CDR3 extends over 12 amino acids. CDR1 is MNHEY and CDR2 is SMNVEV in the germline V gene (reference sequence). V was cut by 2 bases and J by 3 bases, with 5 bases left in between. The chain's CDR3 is CASSLNHYEQYF. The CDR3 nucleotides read TGTGCCAGCAGTTTAAATCACTACGAGCAGTACTTC.

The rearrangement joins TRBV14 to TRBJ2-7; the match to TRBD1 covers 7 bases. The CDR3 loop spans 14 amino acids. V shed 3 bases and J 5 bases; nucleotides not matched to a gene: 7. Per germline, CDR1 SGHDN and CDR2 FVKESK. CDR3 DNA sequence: TGTGCCAGCAGCCATAGGGGGCTTGGGAACGAGCAGTACTTC. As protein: CASSHRGLGNEQYF.

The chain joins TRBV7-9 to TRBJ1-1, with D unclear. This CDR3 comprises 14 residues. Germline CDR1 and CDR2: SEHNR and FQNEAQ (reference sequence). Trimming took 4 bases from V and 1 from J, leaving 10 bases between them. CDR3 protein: CASSSRHPNTEAFF. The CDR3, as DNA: TGTGCCAGCAGCTCCCGACATCCGAACACTGAAGCTTTCTTT.

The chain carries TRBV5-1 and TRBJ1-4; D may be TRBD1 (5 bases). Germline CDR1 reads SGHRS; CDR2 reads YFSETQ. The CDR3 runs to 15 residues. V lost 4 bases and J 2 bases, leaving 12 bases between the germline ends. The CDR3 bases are TGCGCCAGCAGCCCGGCAGGGCAGACTAATGAAAAACTGTTTTTT. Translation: CASSPAGQTNEKLFF.